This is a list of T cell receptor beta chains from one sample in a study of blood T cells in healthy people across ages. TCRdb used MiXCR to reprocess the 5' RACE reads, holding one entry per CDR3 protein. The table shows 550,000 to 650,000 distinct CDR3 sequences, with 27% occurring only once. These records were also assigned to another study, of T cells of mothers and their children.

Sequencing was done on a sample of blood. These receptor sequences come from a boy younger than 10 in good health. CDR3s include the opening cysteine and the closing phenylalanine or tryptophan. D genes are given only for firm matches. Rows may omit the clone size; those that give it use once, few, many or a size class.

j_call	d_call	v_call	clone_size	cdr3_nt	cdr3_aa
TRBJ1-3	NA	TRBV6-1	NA	TGTGCCAGCAGTGAACCCAGAAACACCATATATTTT	CASSEPRNTIYF
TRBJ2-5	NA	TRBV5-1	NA	TGCGCCAGCAGACAGGGGGGGGATACCCAAGAGACCCAGTACTTC	CASRQGGDTQETQYF
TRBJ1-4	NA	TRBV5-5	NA	TGTGCCAGCAGTCATGGCGGGGATGGGGCGGGCCCGCGGGGAAAACTGTTTTTT	CASSHGGDGAGPRGKLFF
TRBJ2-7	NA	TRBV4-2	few	TGTGCCAGCAGCCACCTGGAGGACGAGCAGTACTTC	CASSHLEDEQYF
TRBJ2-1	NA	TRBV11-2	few	TGTGCCAGCAGCTCAATCAAAGCAGGGAAGTACAATGAGCAGTTCTTC	CASSSIKAGKYNEQFF
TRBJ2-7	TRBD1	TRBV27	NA	TGTGCCAGCAGTCACGACAGGGCAAAGGGGGAGCAGTACTTC	CASSHDRAKGEQYF
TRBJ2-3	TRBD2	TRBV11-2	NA	TGTGCCAGCAGCTTAGAAGGGGCGGGAGATGTCACAGATACGCAGTATTTT	CASSLEGAGDVTDTQYF
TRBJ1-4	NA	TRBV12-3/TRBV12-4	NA	TGTGCCAGCAGTTTAGTGGGGGGGACACTGTTTTTT	CASSLVGGTLFF
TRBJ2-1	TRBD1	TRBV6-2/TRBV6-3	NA	TGTGCCAGCGACAGGGGCTACAATGAGCAGTTCTTC	CASDRGYNEQFF
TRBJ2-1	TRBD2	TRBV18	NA	TGTGCCAGCACCTCAGACTCAGGGACTAGCGGGAGTCTGTATGAGCAGTTCTTC	CASTSDSGTSGSLYEQFF
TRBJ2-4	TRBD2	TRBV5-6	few	TGTGCCAGCAGCGGAGGACTAGCGGCCCTGGACATTCAGTACTTC	CASSGGLAALDIQYF
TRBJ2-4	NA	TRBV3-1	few	TGTGCCAGCAGCCAAGACCCAAGGGGGGCCAGGAGCATTCAGTACTTC	CASSQDPRGARSIQYF
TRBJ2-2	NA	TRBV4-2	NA	TGTGCCAGCAGGCTGGACCCGCGGGGCACCGGGGAGCTGTTTTTT	CASRLDPRGTGELFF
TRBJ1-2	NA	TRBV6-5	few	TGTGCCAGCAGTGACAACTTTGAATCCTTCTATGGCTACACCTTC	CASSDNFESFYGYTF
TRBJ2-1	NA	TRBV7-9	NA	TGTGCCAGCGAGCGGGACAAACACTCCTACAATGAGCAGTTCTTC	CASERDKHSYNEQFF
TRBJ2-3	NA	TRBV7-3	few	TGTGCCAGCAGCTTTGTCGGGACAGGGATAGCGGGACCTAGCACAGATACGCAGTATTTT	CASSFVGTGIAGPSTDTQYF
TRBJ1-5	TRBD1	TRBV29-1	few	TGCAGCGTTGTTTTGACAGGGGACAATCAGCCCCAGCATTTT	CSVVLTGDNQPQHF
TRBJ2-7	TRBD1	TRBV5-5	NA	TGTGCCAGCAGCTTCGAGCCAGGGGGAATGTACGAGCAGTACTTC	CASSFEPGGMYEQYF
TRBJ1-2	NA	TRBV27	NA	TGTGCCAGCAGCCCCCGGGCCGCTACACATTATGGCTACACCTTC	CASSPRAATHYGYTF
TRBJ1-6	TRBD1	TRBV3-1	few	TGTGCCAGCAGCCCCGGGACAGGGTATAATTCACCCCTCCACTTT	CASSPGTGYNSPLHF
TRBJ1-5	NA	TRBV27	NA	TGTGCCAGCGGGAGAGGTCAGCCCCAGCATTTT	CASGRGQPQHF
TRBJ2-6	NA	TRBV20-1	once	TGCAGTGCTAGGGACGGCCGAACTGGGGCCAACGTCCTGACTTTC	CSARDGRTGANVLTF
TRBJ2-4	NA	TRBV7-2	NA	TGTGCCAGCAGCCCCGCTCCTTTGGGTGGAAACATTCAGTACTTC	CASSPAPLGGNIQYF
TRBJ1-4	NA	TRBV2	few	TGTGCCAGCAGTGAAGCCGCCTGGGGTGAAAAACTGTTTTTT	CASSEAAWGEKLFF
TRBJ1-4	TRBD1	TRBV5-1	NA	TGCGCCAGCAGCTTTAGCTCAGGACAGGGAAATTTT	CASSFSSGQGNF
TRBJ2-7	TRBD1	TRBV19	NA	TGTGCCAGTAGTAAGTCGACAGGGATTTACGAGCAGTACTTC	CASSKSTGIYEQYF
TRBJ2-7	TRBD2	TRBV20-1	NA	TGCAGTGCTAGCCCAGCTAGCGGGAGTTCCTACGAGCAGTACTTC	CSASPASGSSYEQYF
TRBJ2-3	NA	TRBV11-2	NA	TGTGCCAGCAGGTTGCGGACAACTACTTTTACTAGCACAGATACGCAGTATTTT	CASRLRTTTFTSTDTQYF
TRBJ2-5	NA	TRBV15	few	TGTGCCACCAGCCTTAACACGGTCGGAGGTGAGACCCAGTACTTC	CATSLNTVGGETQYF
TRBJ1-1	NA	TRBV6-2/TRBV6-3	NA	TGTGCCAGCAGCCTTCGACAGAGTTTCACTGAAGCTTTCTTT	CASSLRQSFTEAFF
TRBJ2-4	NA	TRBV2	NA	TGTGCCAGCAGTGCCACAAGGTTTTCGATAGACATTCAGTACTTC	CASSATRFSIDIQYF
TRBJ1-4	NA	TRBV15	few	TGTGCCACCACCACAGATCCGAATGAAAAACTGTTTTTT	CATTTDPNEKLFF
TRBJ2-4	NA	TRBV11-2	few	TGTGCCAGCAGCTTAGCTTATTGGGAGGCGAACATTCAGTACTTC	CASSLAYWEANIQYF
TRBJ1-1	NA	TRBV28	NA	TGTGCCAGCAGTTCACGACGAGGAACTGAAGCTTTCTTT	CASSSRRGTEAFF
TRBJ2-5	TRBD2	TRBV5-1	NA	TGCGCCAGCAGCTCGTTGACTAGCGGTTCGTACCAAGAGACCCAGTACTTC	CASSSLTSGSYQETQYF
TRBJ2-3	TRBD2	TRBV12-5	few	TGTGCTAGTGTTCTATCCCCGAGGCTAGCGGGGACAGATACGCAGTATTTT	CASVLSPRLAGTDTQYF
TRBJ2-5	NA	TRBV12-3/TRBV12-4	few	TGTGCCAGCAGTTTAGGACCCCAAGGTCAAGAGACCCAGTACTTC	CASSLGPQGQETQYF
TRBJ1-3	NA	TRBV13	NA	TGTGCCAGCAACCAGGCCAGGGCGTCTGGAAACACCATATATTTT	CASNQARASGNTIYF
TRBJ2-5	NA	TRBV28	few	TGTGCCAGCAGCCGACAGGACCTCTGGGAGCAGTACTTC	CASSRQDLWEQYF
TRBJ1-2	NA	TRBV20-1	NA	TGCAGTGCTAGAGATGGGAGACAGGTGGGCTATGGCTACACCTTC	CSARDGRQVGYGYTF
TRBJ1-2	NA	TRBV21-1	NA	TGTGCCACCGCTGTCCCGACGAGGAAACTCCGGGACAGGGTAGCCTATGGCTACACCTTC	CATAVPTRKLRDRVAYGYTF
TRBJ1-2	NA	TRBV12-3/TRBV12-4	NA	TGTGCCAGCAGCTCCGCGGGGGCTAACTATGGCTACACCTTC	CASSSAGANYGYTF
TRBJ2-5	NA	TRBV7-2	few	TGTGCCAGCAGCGGGGCAGGGTGGGAGACCCAGTACTTC	CASSGAGWETQYF
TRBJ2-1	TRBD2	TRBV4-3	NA	TGCGCCAGCAGCCAAGAGGAAATGGGACACCCGGGACTAGCGGGAGTAGAAGAGCAGTTCTTT	CASSQEEMGHPGLAGVEEQFF
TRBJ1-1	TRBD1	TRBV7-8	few	TGTGCCAGCAGCTTAAGGCCCAATGGACAGGTAGGCACTGAAGCTTTCTTT	CASSLRPNGQVGTEAFF
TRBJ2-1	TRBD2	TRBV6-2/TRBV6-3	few	TGTGCCAGCAGTCCTAGGACTAGCCCCTCCTACAATGAGCAGTTCTTC	CASSPRTSPSYNEQFF
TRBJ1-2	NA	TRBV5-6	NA	TGTGCCAGCAGCGATTCAGGGGATCGTGGCTACACCTTC	CASSDSGDRGYTF
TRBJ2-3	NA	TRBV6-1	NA	TGTGCCAGCAGTAGACTGACGCCAAGCACAGATACGCAGTATTTT	CASSRLTPSTDTQYF
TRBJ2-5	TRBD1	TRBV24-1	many	TGTGCCACCAGTGACCCGACAGGGGAAGGGTTGGAGACCCAGTACTTC	CATSDPTGEGLETQYF
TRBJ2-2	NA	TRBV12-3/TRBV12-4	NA	TGTGCCAGCAGTTTAGGCAGGGGAGGGATCTTTAACACCGGGGAGCTGTTTTTT	CASSLGRGGIFNTGELFF
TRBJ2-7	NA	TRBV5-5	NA	TGTGCCAGCAGCTTGGTTACGAGCTACGAGCAGTACTTC	CASSLVTSYEQYF
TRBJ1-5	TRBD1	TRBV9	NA	TGTGCCAGCAGCTCAGGGGGGGTTAGCAATCAGCCCCAGCATTTT	CASSSGGVSNQPQHF
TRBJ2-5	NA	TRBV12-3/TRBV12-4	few	TGTGCCAGCAGTTTACAACCCGTTTGGGCGGAGGAAGAGACCCAGTACTTC	CASSLQPVWAEEETQYF
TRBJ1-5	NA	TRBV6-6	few	TGTGCCAGCAGTTACTCGAGCGAGAGCAATCAGCCCCAGCATTTT	CASSYSSESNQPQHF
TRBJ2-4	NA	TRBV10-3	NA	TGTGCCATCAGTGAGTCGAACAGGGAGAGCATTCAGTACTTC	CAISESNRESIQYF
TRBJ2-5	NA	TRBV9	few	TGTGCCAGCAGCGTAGGGTCGGAGACCCAGTACTTC	CASSVGSETQYF
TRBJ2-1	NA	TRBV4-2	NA	TGTGCCAGCAGCCAATCCGGCAGGAGGGCCAATGAGCAGTTCTTC	CASSQSGRRANEQFF
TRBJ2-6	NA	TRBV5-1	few	TGCGCCAGCAGCGACCGAATAGGGGCCAACGTCCTGACTTTC	CASSDRIGANVLTF
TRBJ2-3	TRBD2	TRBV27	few	TGTGCCAGCAGTTTCGGCCTAGCGGGAGGAGATACGCAGTATTTT	CASSFGLAGGDTQYF
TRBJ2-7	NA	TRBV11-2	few	TGTGCCAGCAGCCGCGTCGCGGGGACATACGAGCAGTACTTC	CASSRVAGTYEQYF